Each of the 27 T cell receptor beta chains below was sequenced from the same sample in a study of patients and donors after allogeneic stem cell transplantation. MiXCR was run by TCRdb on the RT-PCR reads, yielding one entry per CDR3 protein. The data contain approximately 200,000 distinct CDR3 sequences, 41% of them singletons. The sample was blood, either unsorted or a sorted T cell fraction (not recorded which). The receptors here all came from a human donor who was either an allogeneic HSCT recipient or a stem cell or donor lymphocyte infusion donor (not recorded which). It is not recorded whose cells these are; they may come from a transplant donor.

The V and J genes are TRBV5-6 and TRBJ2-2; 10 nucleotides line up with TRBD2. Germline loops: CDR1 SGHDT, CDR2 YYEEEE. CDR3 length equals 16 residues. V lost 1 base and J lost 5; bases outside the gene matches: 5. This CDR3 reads CASSLLAAGGTGELFF. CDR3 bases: TGTGCCAGCAGCTTGTTGGCAGCGGGAGGGACCGGGGAGCTGTTTTTT.

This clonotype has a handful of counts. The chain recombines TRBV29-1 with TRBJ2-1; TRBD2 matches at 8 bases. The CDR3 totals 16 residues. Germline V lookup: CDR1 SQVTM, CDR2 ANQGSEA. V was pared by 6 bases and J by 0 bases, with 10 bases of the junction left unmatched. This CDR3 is CSVDQSGRSSYNEQFF. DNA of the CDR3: TGCAGCGTAGACCAAAGCGGGAGAAGCTCCTACAATGAGCAGTTCTTC.

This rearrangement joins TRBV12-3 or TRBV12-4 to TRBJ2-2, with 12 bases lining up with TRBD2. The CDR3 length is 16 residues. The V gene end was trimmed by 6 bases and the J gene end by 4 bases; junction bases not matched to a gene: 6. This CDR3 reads CASSPLAGGLTGELFF. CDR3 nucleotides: TGTGCCAGCAGCCCCCTAGCGGGAGGGCTCACCGGGGAGCTGTTTTTT.

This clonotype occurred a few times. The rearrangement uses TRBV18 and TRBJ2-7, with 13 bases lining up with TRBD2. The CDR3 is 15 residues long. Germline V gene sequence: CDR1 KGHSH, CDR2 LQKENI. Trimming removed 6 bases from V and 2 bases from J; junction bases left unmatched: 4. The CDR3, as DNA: TGTGCCAGCTCCCAACTAGCGGGAGGGCCCTACGAGCAGTACTTC. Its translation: CASSQLAGGPYEQYF.

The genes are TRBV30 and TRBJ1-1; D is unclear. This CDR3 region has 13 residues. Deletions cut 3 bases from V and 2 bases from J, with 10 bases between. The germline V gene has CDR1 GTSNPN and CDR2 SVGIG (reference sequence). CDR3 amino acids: CAWRLKVNTEAFF. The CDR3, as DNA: TGTGCCTGGAGGCTTAAAGTAAACACTGAAGCTTTCTTT. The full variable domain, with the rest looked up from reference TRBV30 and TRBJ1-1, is SQTIHQWPATLVQPVGSPLSLECTVEGTSNPNLYWYRQAAGRGLQLLFYSVGIGQISSEVPQNLSASRPQDRQFILSSKKLLLSDSGFYLCAWRLKVNTEAFFGQGTRLTVV.

CDR3: CSAREPGRAYEQYF. In nucleotides, the CDR3 is TGCAGTGCTAGAGAACCGGGACGAGCCTACGAGCAGTACTTC. The V and J genes are TRBV20-1 and TRBJ2-7; D is tentatively TRBD1 or TRBD2 (5 bases each). This CDR3 has 14 residues. V was shortened by 0 bases and J by 2 bases, with 11 bases between the two germline ends. Germline-derived CDR1 and CDR2 are DFQATT and SNEGSKA (reference sequence).

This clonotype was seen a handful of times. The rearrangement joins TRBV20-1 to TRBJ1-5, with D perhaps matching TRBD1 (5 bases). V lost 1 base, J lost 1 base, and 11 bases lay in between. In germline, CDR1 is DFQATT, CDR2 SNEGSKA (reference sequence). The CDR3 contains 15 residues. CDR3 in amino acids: CSARVQGGSNQPQHF. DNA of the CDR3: TGCAGTGCTAGAGTCCAGGGCGGAAGCAATCAGCCCCAGCATTTT.

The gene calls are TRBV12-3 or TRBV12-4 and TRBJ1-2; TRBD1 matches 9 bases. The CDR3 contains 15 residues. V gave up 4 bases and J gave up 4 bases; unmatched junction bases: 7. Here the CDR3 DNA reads TGTGCCAGCAGTTCTCCGGGACAGGGATCCTATGGCTACACCTTC. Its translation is CASSSPGQGSYGYTF.

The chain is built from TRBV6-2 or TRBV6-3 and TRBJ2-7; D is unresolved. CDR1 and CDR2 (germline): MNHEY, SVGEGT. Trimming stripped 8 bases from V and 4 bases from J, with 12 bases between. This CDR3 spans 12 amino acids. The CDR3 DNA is TGTGCCAGCGAAGGACCAACATACGAGCAGTACTTC. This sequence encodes CASEGPTYEQYF.

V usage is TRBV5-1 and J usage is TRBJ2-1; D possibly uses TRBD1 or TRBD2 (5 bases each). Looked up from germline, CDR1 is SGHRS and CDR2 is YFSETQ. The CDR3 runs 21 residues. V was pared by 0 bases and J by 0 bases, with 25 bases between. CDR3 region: CASSLGLSPRDGPSSYNEQFF. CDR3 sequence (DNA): TGCGCCAGCAGCTTGGGACTCAGCCCACGGGACGGCCCTAGCTCCTACAATGAGCAGTTCTTC.

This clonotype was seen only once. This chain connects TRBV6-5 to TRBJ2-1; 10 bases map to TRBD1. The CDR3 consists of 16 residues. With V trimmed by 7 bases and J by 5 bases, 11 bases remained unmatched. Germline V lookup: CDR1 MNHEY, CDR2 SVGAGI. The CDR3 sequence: CASTPERQGANNEQFF. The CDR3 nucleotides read TGTGCCAGCACCCCCGAGAGACAGGGGGCAAACAATGAGCAGTTCTTC.

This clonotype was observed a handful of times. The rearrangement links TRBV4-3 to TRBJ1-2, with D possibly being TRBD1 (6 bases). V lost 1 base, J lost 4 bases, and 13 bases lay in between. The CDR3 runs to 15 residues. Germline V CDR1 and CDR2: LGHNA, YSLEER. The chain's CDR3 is CASSQVAFRGYGYTF. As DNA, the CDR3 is TGCGCCAGCAGCCAAGTCGCGTTCAGGGGCTATGGCTACACCTTC.

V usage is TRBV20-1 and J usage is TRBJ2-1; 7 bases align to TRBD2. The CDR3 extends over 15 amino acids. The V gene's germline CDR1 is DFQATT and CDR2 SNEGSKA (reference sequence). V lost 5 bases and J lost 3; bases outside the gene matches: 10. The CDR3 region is CSARRGTGNYNEQFF. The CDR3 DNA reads TGCAGTGCTCGGCGGGGGACGGGAAACTACAATGAGCAGTTCTTC.

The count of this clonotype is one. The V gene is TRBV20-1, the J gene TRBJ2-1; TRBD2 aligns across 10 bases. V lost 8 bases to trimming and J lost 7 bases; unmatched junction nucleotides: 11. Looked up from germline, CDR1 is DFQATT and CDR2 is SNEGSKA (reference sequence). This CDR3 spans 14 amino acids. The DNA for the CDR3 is TGCAGTCCTCCAGGACTAGCGGTAGGGAATGAGCAGTTCTTC. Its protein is CSPPGLAVGNEQFF.

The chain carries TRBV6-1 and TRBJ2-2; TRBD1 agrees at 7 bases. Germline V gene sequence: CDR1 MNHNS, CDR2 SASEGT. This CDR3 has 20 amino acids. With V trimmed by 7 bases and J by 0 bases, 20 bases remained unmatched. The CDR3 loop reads CASTKFRDSFLRANTGELFF. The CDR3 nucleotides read TGTGCCAGCACCAAATTCCGGGACAGTTTCCTTCGCGCGAACACCGGGGAGCTGTTTTTT.

The CDR3 spells CASGEGLAFF. The DNA for the CDR3 is TGTGCCAGCGGTGAAGGTTTGGCTTTCTTT. The chain joins TRBV12-3 or TRBV12-4 to TRBJ1-1, with D unresolved. The V end was cut by 8 bases, the J end by 11 bases, with 12 bases between. This CDR3 contains 10 residues.

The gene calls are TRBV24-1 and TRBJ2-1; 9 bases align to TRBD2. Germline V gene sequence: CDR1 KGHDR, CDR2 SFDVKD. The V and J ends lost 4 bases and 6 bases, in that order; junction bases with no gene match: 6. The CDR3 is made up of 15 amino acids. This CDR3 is CATSESGTSLNEQFF. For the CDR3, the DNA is TGTGCCACCAGTGAATCCGGGACTAGCCTCAATGAGCAGTTCTTC.

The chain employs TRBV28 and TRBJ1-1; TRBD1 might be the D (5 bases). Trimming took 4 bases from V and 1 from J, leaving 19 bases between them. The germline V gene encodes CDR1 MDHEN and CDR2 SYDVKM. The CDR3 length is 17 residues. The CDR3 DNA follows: TGTGCCAGCAGTTACCCCATGTTATTGGGGGGGAACACTGAAGCTTTCTTT. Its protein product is CASSYPMLLGGNTEAFF.

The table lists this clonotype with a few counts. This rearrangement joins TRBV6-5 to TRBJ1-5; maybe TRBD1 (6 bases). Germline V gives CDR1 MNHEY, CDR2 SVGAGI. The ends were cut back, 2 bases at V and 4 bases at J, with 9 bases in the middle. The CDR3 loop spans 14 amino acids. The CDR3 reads CASSYGGPNQPQHF. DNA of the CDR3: TGTGCCAGCAGTTACGGGGGGCCTAATCAGCCCCAGCATTTT.

The CDR3 nucleotides are TGTGCCACCAGCAGGTCCGGGGGTCGAGGCGAGACCCAGTACTTC. This translates into CATSRSGGRGETQYF. The genes are TRBV15 and TRBJ2-5, with a tentative D call TRBD2 (6 bases). Trimming took 3 bases from V and 5 from J, leaving 16 bases between them. Germline CDR1 is LNHNV and CDR2 is YYDKDF (reference sequence). CDR3 length: 15 residues.

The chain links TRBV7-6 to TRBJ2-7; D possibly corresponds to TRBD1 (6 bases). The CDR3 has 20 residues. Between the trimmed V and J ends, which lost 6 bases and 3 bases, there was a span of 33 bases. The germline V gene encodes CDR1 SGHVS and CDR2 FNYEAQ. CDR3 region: CASRPIRVQGSGLRDYEQYF. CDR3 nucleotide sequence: TGTGCCAGCAGACCAATAAGGGTGCAGGGGTCGGGGTTGAGAGACTACGAGCAGTACTTC.

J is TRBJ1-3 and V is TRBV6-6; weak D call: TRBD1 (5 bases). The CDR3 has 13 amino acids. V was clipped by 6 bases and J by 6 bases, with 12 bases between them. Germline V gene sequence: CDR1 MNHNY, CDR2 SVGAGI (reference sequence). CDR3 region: CASSGTGENTIYF. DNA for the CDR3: TGTGCCAGCAGCGGGACCGGGGAAAACACCATATATTTT.

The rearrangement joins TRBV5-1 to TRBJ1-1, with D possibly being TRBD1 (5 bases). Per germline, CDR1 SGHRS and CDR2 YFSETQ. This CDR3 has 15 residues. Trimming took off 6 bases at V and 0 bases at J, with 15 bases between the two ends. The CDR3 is CASTLRSGLNTEAFF. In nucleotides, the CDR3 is TGCGCCAGCACCCTAAGGTCAGGGTTGAACACTGAAGCTTTCTTT.

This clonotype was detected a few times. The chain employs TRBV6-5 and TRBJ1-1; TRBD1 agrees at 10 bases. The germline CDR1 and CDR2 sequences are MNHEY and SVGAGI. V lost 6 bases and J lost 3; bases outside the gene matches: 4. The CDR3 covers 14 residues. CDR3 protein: CASSLTGGYTEAFF. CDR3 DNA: TGTGCCAGCAGCCTGACAGGGGGCTACACTGAAGCTTTCTTT.

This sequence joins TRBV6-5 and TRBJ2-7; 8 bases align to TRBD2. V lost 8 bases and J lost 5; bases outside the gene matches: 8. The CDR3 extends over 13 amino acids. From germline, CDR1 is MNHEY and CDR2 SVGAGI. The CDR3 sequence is CASGLGGGNEQYF. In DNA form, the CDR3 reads TGTGCCAGCGGACTCGGGGGGGGAAACGAGCAGTACTTC.

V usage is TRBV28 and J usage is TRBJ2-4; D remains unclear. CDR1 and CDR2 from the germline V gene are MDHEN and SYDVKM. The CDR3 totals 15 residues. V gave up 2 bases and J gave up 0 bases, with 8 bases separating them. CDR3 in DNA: TGTGCCAGCAGTTTACGGCATTTAGCCAAAAACATTCAGTACTTC. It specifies CASSLRHLAKNIQYF.

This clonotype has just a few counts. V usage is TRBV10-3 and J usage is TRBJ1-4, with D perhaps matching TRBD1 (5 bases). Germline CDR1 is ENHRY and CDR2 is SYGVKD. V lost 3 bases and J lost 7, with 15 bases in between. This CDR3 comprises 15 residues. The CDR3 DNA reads TGTGCCATCAGTGAAGGAGATCTGGGGGGTGAAAAACTGTTTTTT. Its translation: CAISEGDLGGEKLFF.